Below are 14 T cell receptor beta chains sequenced from a single sample in a study of blood T cell repertoires in COVID-19. The assay was immunoSEQ multiplex PCR, and TCRdb's table has in-frame clones only and misses some. The table has 360,000 or so clones, roughly four fifths seen once. Sequencing input: PBMCs or T cells enriched from blood (not recorded which). The receptors stem from a woman aged 45 to 65 who had recovered from COVID-19.

The chain joins TRBV25-1 to TRBJ2-7, with D perhaps TRBD1 (5 bases). Germline-derived CDR1 and CDR2 are MGHDK and SYGVNS. The CDR3 contains 15 residues. The germline V and J ends were trimmed by 1 base and 2 bases, with 12 bases remaining between them. The CDR3 is CASSESLTGPYEQYF. The CDR3 bases are TGTGCCAGCAGTGAATCTCTAACAGGCCCCTACGAGCAGTACTTC.

This clone has a handful of counts. The V call is TRBV11-2, the J call TRBJ2-1, with 8 bases that match TRBD2. Germline V lookup: CDR1 SGHAT, CDR2 FQNNGV. The CDR3 totals 15 residues. V shed 5 bases and J 3 bases; nucleotides not matched to a gene: 6. CDR3 sequence reads: CASSIAGGLYNEQFF. In DNA, the CDR3 is TGTGCCAGCAGCATCGCGGGAGGACTCTACAATGAGCAGTTCTTC.

V usage is TRBV25-1 and J usage is TRBJ2-1; perhaps TRBD2 as D (6 bases). CDR1 is MGHDK and CDR2 is SYGVNS in the germline V gene. V was shortened by 5 bases and J by 2 bases, with 19 bases between the two germline ends. CDR3 length: 17 amino acids. The CDR3 sequence: CASSTQAAGRPYNEQFF. The CDR3 nucleotides are TGTGCCAGCAGTACACAGGCGGCGGGGCGACCCTACAATGAGCAGTTCTTC.

In DNA, the CDR3 is TGTGCCAACCCGGGACTAGTATCCGAAATCACAGATACGCAGTATTTT. This gives the protein CANPGLVSEITDTQYF. The V and J genes are TRBV27 and TRBJ2-3; 8 nucleotides line up with TRBD2. There are 16 residues in the CDR3. The germline gives CDR1 MNHEY, CDR2 SMNVEV (reference sequence). V was pared by 10 bases and J by 2 bases, with 14 bases of the junction left unmatched.

The genes are TRBV20-1 and TRBJ1-2; D perhaps matches TRBD1 (5 bases). The V end was cut by 7 bases, the J end by 8 bases, with 14 bases between. This CDR3 region has 11 residues. CDR1 and CDR2 from the germline V gene are DFQATT and SNEGSKA (reference sequence). In DNA, the CDR3 is TGCAGTGGCAAAGCAGGGATAGGCTACACCTTC. Its translation: CSGKAGIGYTF.

The gene calls are TRBV3-1 (or the pseudogene TRBV3-2) and TRBJ2-7, with TRBD1 identical over 8 bases. Trimming at V came to 3 bases and at J to 7 bases, leaving 5 bases not matched to a gene. The CDR3 covers 13 residues. Germline CDR1 is LGHDT and CDR2 is YNNKEL (reference sequence). The CDR3 coding sequence is TGTGCCAGCAGCCAGGACAGGGTAGGGGAGCAGTACTTC. Translation: CASSQDRVGEQYF.

In this sample, this clone turned up once. The chain uses TRBV6-2 or TRBV6-3 and TRBJ1-1, with D possibly being TRBD1 (5 bases). Germline assignment: CDR1 MNHEY and CDR2 SVGEGT. This CDR3 has 15 amino acids. V gave up 4 bases and J gave up 1 base, with 13 bases separating them. CDR3 in DNA: TGTGCCAGCAGTTTCGAAGGGGCGCAGAACACTGAAGCTTTCTTT. Amino acid sequence: CASSFEGAQNTEAFF.

J is TRBJ1-2 and V is TRBV2; a possible D gene is TRBD1 (6 bases). The length of the CDR3 is 15 residues. V lost 6 bases, J lost 6 bases, and 20 bases lay in between. Germline V lookup: CDR1 SNHLY, CDR2 FYNNEI. The CDR3 spells CASRAQGSQVDGYTF. DNA of the CDR3: TGTGCCAGCAGGGCCCAGGGGAGCCAGGTCGATGGCTACACCTTC.

V usage is TRBV2 and J usage is TRBJ1-6, with a weak D call TRBD1 (5 bases). CDR3 length: 14 amino acids. Trimming cost V 2 bases and J 10 bases, with 12 bases left between them. The V gene's germline CDR1 is SNHLY and CDR2 FYNNEI. CDR3 region: CASSESQGRSPLHF. The DNA for the CDR3 is TGTGCCAGCAGTGAAAGTCAGGGAAGGTCACCCCTCCACTTT.

The V and J genes are TRBV7-8 and TRBJ2-2, with 10 positions matching TRBD2. The junction had 9 bases not matched to a gene; V was cut back by 8 bases and J by 6 bases. The CDR3 has 15 amino acids. Germline assignment: CDR1 SGHVS and CDR2 FQNEAQ. The CDR3 bases are TGTGCCAGCGCGTTCAGCGGGGGGGCATCCGGGGAGCTGTTTTTT. The encoded protein is CASAFSGGASGELFF.

As concerns this clone: The sample carries other DNA sequences with the same CDR3. The rearrangement links TRBV6-5 to TRBJ1-3; 7 bases fit TRBD1. Trimming at V came to 0 bases and at J to 4 bases, leaving 6 bases not matched to a gene. Looked up from germline, CDR1 is MNHEY and CDR2 is SVGAGI. This CDR3 region has 16 residues. The CDR3 DNA sequence: TGTGCCAGCAGTTACTCGAGACAGGGCGCGGGAAACACCATATATTTT. Encoded protein: CASSYSRQGAGNTIYF.

The rearrangement links TRBV19 to TRBJ1-3; no definite D call. Per germline, CDR1 LNHDA and CDR2 SQIVND (reference sequence). The length of the CDR3 is 15 residues. V lost 4 bases, J lost 4 bases, and 14 bases lay in between. For the CDR3, the DNA is TGTGCCAGTAGTACAACCGCTAACCCAGGAAACACCATATATTTT. Protein product: CASSTTANPGNTIYF.

This chain uses TRBV3-1 (or the pseudogene TRBV3-2) with TRBJ2-1; the D gene is possibly TRBD1 (5 bases). The CDR3 spans 12 residues. Germline CDR1 and CDR2: LGHDT and YNNKEL (reference sequence). V was trimmed by 1 base and J by 10 bases, leaving 8 bases between them. As DNA, the CDR3 is TGTGCCAGCAGCCAAGTGCAGGGCGAGCAGTTCTTC. Translated, it gives CASSQVQGEQFF.

The chain uses TRBV5-1 and TRBJ2-7; 7 nucleotides line up with TRBD2. The CDR3 loop spans 17 amino acids. The ends lost 0 bases at V and 2 bases at J; junction bases unmatched: 11. Germline CDR1 and CDR2: SGHRS and YFSETQ. As DNA, the CDR3 is TGCGCCAGCAGCTTGGGGGCTGGGCTAGCGGATACCTACGAGCAGTACTTC. Its translation is CASSLGAGLADTYEQYF.